This entry lists 26 T cell receptor beta chains sequenced from one sample in a study of OX40 agonist ivuxolimab in advanced cancers. The method was the immunoSEQ multiplex PCR assay. Here the immuneACCESS table is served through TCRdb, limited to in-frame sequences with V and J called. Missing clones are a known gap in these copies; in checked studies unresolved V genes cover under half, and the rest lacks a known reason. This sample comprises around 33,000 clones, about 83% of them detected only once. The biggest ten clones account for approximately 18% of the sample. The sequencing here drew on CD4+ or CD8+ T cells sorted from blood, taken in a trial of the OX40 agonist ivuxolimab. These receptors were obtained from an adult with an advanced solid tumor such as melanoma, head and neck, liver or kidney cancer.

This chain's CDR3 is CSVRQEYNTGELFF. CDR3 coding DNA: TGCAGCGTCCGACAAGAATACAACACCGGGGAGCTGTTTTTT. The chain links TRBV29-1 to TRBJ2-2; D uncertain. The V gene lost 6 bases and the J gene lost 2 bases, with 13 bases spanning the gap. From germline, CDR1 is SQVTM and CDR2 ANQGSEA. The CDR3 runs to 14 residues.

The chain has TRBV7-9 and TRBJ2-2, with TRBD1 identical over 8 bases. The length of the CDR3 is 17 residues. From germline, CDR1 is SEHNR and CDR2 FQNEAQ (reference sequence). J gave up 6 bases and V 1 base, and 10 bases lay outside the gene matches. The CDR3, as DNA: TGTGCCAGCAGCTTAGTTATCTTGCAGGGGGCCGCCGGGGAGCTGTTTTTT. This encodes CASSLVILQGAAGELFF.

The genes are TRBV13 and TRBJ2-7, with 8 bases fitting TRBD1. Germline-derived CDR1 and CDR2 are PRHDT and FYEKMQ (reference sequence). The CDR3 contains 16 residues. V shed 5 bases, J shed 0 bases, and the junction held 9 bases outside the gene matches. The CDR3 sequence is CASSASQGGRSYEQYF. The CDR3 nucleotides are TGTGCCAGCAGCGCATCACAGGGGGGACGCTCCTACGAGCAGTACTTC. Drawing the rest from reference TRBV13 and TRBJ2-7, the complete variable domain is AAGVIQSPRHLIKEKRETATLKCYPIPRHDTVYWYQQGPGQDPQFLISFYEKMQSDKGSIPDRFSAQQFSDYHSELNMSSLELGDSALYFCASSASQGGRSYEQYFGPGTRLTVT.

The chain couples TRBV5-1 to TRBJ2-7, with TRBD2 identical over 7 bases. CDR3 length: 14 residues. Germline V lookup: CDR1 SGHRS, CDR2 YFSETQ. V lost 4 bases and J lost 3; bases outside the gene matches: 7. CDR3 nucleotides: TGCGCCAGCAGCGCCGGACTAGGGGTCTACGAGCAGTACTTC. It translates to CASSAGLGVYEQYF.

V and J are TRBV5-1 and TRBJ2-7; D unclear. Germline V lookup: CDR1 SGHRS, CDR2 YFSETQ. This CDR3 region has 12 residues. V shed 3 bases and J shed 2 bases, with 6 bases lying between them. CDR3 sequence reads: CASSSDPYEQYF. The CDR3 DNA is TGCGCCAGCAGCTCCGACCCCTACGAGCAGTACTTC.

CDR3 DNA: TGTGCCAGCAGTTCAGTCGGGACGGACCTAAACTATGGCTACACCTTC. Amino acid sequence: CASSSVGTDLNYGYTF. This rearrangement joins TRBV27 to TRBJ1-2, with D possibly matching TRBD1 (5 bases). V lost 4 bases and J lost 2, with 17 bases in between. Germline CDR1 and CDR2: MNHEY and SMNVEV (reference sequence). The CDR3 covers 16 residues.

The chain has TRBV15 and TRBJ1-4, with 8 bases that match TRBD1. Germline lookup yields CDR1 LNHNV and CDR2 YYDKDF (reference sequence). Trimming at V came to 8 bases and at J to 10 bases, leaving 6 bases not matched to a gene. The CDR3 loop spans 12 amino acids. The CDR3 coding sequence is TGTGCCACCTCCGGGACAGGTGGAAAACTGTTTTTT. Amino acid sequence: CATSGTGGKLFF.

The gene calls are TRBV11-2 and TRBJ1-1; D is unclear. Trimming pared 6 bases from V and 3 bases from J, leaving 14 bases between. Per germline, CDR1 SGHAT and CDR2 FQNNGV. The CDR3 is 14 residues long. For the CDR3, the DNA is TGTGCCAGCAGTCCTGGTGCGGGCCACACTGAAGCTTTCTTT. Translating gives CASSPGAGHTEAFF. The whole variable domain, remainder taken from reference TRBV11-2 and TRBJ1-1, is EAGVAQSPRYKIIEKRQSVAFWCNPISGHATLYWYQQILGQGPKLLIQFQNNGVVDDSQLPKDRFSAERLKGVDSTLKIQPAKLEDSAVYLCASSPGAGHTEAFFGQGTRLTVV.

This clone was recorded once. V and J are TRBV5-8 and TRBJ2-5, with TRBD1 matching over 9 bases. Germline CDR1 reads SGHTS; CDR2 reads YDEGEE. V shed 5 bases, J shed 4 bases, and the junction held 9 bases outside the gene matches. The length of the CDR3 is 15 residues. CDR3 DNA sequence: TGTGCCAGCAGACCGGGACAGGGTTTGAGAGAGACCCAGTACTTC. Its protein product is CASRPGQGLRETQYF.

The J gene is TRBJ1-3, the V gene TRBV5-6, with D possibly TRBD1 on 5 matching bases. V lost 4 bases and J 0 bases, leaving 14 bases between the germline ends. Germline V gene lookup returns CDR1 SGHDT and CDR2 YYEEEE. This CDR3 has 16 residues. The CDR3 protein is CASSGGTLSSGNTIYF. The CDR3 bases are TGTGCCAGCAGCGGCGGGACTCTGAGCTCTGGAAACACCATATATTTT.

The rearrangement links TRBV7-8 to TRBJ1-1, with a tentative D call TRBD1 (5 bases). The CDR3 is made up of 16 amino acids. Germline CDR1 SGHVS, CDR2 FQNEAQ. V was trimmed by 5 bases and J by 6 bases, leaving 22 bases between them. DNA of the CDR3: TGTGCCAGCAGCACCCCGCGGGGACCCAGAGGGGCTGAAGCTTTCTTT. This codes for CASSTPRGPRGAEAFF.

CDR3 DNA: TGCGCCAGCAGCTTAGAAGGGGGGCAGTACCAGCCCCAGCATTTT. It specifies CASSLEGGQYQPQHF. This sequence joins TRBV5-1 and TRBJ1-5, with D perhaps TRBD1 (6 bases). The CDR3 contains 15 residues. The germline gives CDR1 SGHRS, CDR2 YFSETQ. V lost 2 bases, J lost 7 bases, and 16 bases lay in between.

The gene calls are TRBV29-1 and TRBJ2-7, with D possibly being TRBD1 (6 bases). Germline V gene data show CDR1 as SQVTM and CDR2 as ANQGSEA. Trimming cost V 5 bases and J 5 bases, with 16 bases left between them. This CDR3 comprises 13 residues. The DNA for the CDR3 is TGCAGCGTTACGCCCTGGGACACCAACGAGCAGTACTTC. Translating it yields CSVTPWDTNEQYF.

The chain links TRBV2 to TRBJ2-4; the D gene is possibly TRBD2 (6 bases). The CDR3 covers 14 residues. From germline, CDR1 is SNHLY and CDR2 FYNNEI. The ends were cut back, 2 bases at V and 3 bases at J, with 8 bases in the middle. The CDR3 loop reads CASSEPGGKNIQYF. CDR3 DNA sequence: TGTGCCAGCAGTGAACCCGGGGGCAAAAACATTCAGTACTTC.

Details on this clone: This probably arose from a read error, given a far larger clone one base away. The V and J genes are TRBV7-6 and TRBJ2-3, with 8 positions matching TRBD1. CDR1 is SGHVS and CDR2 is FNYEAQ in the germline V gene. Unmatched junction bases numbered 6, after V lost 1 base and J lost 6 bases. The CDR3 loop spans 15 amino acids. CDR3 protein: CASSLGTGHTDTQYF. The CDR3 DNA sequence: TGTGCCAGCAGCTTAGGGACAGGGCACACGGATACGCAGTATTTT.

The chain is built from TRBV7-9 and TRBJ1-3; a weak D match, TRBD1 (5 bases). The CDR3 totals 14 residues. V was shortened by 1 base and J by 1 base, with 5 bases between the two germline ends. Germline V gives CDR1 SEHNR, CDR2 FQNEAQ (reference sequence). CDR3 in amino acids: CASSLGTSGNTIYF. CDR3 coding DNA: TGTGCCAGCAGCTTAGGGACATCTGGAAACACCATATATTTT.

The rearrangement links TRBV9 to TRBJ1-5; unclear D gene. Trimming pared 0 bases from V and 1 base from J, leaving 8 bases between. Germline-derived CDR1 and CDR2 are SGDLS and YYNGEE. This CDR3 region has 15 residues. The CDR3 reads CASSVGDFSNQPQHF. The CDR3 nucleotides read TGTGCCAGCAGCGTAGGAGATTTCAGCAATCAGCCCCAGCATTTT.

The chain uses TRBV4-1 and TRBJ1-5; the D is unclear. The ends were cut back, 8 bases at V and 2 bases at J, with 13 bases in the middle. Germline V gene data show CDR1 as MGHRA and CDR2 as YSYEKL. The CDR3 has 14 amino acids. The CDR3 DNA reads TGCGCCAGCCGTATGAAGGTGGGCAATCAGCCCCAGCATTTT. It encodes CASRMKVGNQPQHF.

The chain couples TRBV9 to TRBJ2-2, with D perhaps TRBD1 (5 bases). V lost 2 bases to trimming and J lost 6 bases, with 11 bases between them. The CDR3 spans 14 residues. The germline V gene encodes CDR1 SGDLS and CDR2 YYNGEE. Here the CDR3 DNA reads TGTGCCAGCAGCGTCGGACAAGCAGCCGGGGAGCTGTTTTTT. The encoded protein is CASSVGQAAGELFF.

This clone has just a few counts. The CDR3 loop reads CASSLANLERQGFF. DNA for the CDR3: TGTGCCAGCAGCTTAGCAAATCTGGAAAGACAGGGCTTCTTC. J is TRBJ2-1 and V is TRBV7-9; 7 bases fit TRBD1. The CDR3 contains 14 residues. Trimming took 0 bases from V and 16 from J; bases not matched to a gene: 12. CDR1 and CDR2 from the germline V gene are SEHNR and FQNEAQ (reference sequence).

This chain links TRBV19 with TRBJ1-2; D possibly corresponds to TRBD1 (5 bases). Germline CDR1 reads LNHDA; CDR2 reads SQIVND (reference sequence). The CDR3 is 15 amino acids. V was shortened by 1 base and J by 4 bases, with 13 bases between the two germline ends. CDR3 nucleotides: TGTGCCAGTAGTATAGGCCGCGGAGGGGCCTATGGCTACACCTTC. Amino acids: CASSIGRGGAYGYTF.

The V gene is TRBV27, the J gene TRBJ1-2, with 8 bases lining up with TRBD1. Trimming at V came to 6 bases and at J to 4 bases, leaving 4 bases not matched to a gene. Germline assignment: CDR1 MNHEY and CDR2 SMNVEV (reference sequence). The CDR3 is 13 residues long. Here the CDR3 DNA reads TGTGCCAGCAGGGGACAGGTCGGCTATGGCTACACCTTC. Amino acids: CASRGQVGYGYTF.

There are a few counts of this clone. The V gene is TRBV2, the J gene TRBJ1-2; TRBD1 is a possible D gene (6 bases). The CDR3 totals 13 residues. Between the trimmed V and J ends, which lost 8 bases and 6 bases, there was a span of 16 bases. Germline CDR1 is SNHLY and CDR2 is FYNNEI. The CDR3 loop reads CASHYNRADGYTF. DNA for the CDR3: TGTGCCAGCCATTACAACAGGGCAGATGGCTACACCTTC.

This chain connects TRBV7-2 to TRBJ2-7; 11 nucleotides agree with TRBD1. The CDR3 runs 14 residues. Unmatched junction bases numbered 0, after V lost 3 bases and J lost 2 bases. The germline V gene has CDR1 SGHTA and CDR2 FQGNSA. CDR3 in amino acids: CASSLGQGAYEQYF. DNA for the CDR3: TGTGCCAGCAGCTTGGGACAGGGGGCCTACGAGCAGTACTTC.

The chain carries TRBV9 and TRBJ2-4; 8 bases are a match to TRBD1. The length of the CDR3 is 13 residues. V was clipped by 4 bases and J by 9 bases; unmatched bases: 6. Germline lookup yields CDR1 SGDLS and CDR2 YYNGEE. This CDR3 is CASSFGQGGIQYF. The CDR3, as DNA: TGTGCCAGCAGCTTCGGACAGGGAGGCATTCAGTACTTC.

J is TRBJ2-7 and V is TRBV28, with 8 nucleotides matching TRBD1. The CDR3 totals 13 residues. V trimming: 5 bases; J trimming: 5 bases; junction bases outside the gene matches: 5. Germline CDR1 MDHEN, CDR2 SYDVKM. Here the CDR3 reads CASSMTGANEQYF. The CDR3 nucleotides are TGTGCCAGCAGTATGACAGGGGCCAACGAGCAGTACTTC.